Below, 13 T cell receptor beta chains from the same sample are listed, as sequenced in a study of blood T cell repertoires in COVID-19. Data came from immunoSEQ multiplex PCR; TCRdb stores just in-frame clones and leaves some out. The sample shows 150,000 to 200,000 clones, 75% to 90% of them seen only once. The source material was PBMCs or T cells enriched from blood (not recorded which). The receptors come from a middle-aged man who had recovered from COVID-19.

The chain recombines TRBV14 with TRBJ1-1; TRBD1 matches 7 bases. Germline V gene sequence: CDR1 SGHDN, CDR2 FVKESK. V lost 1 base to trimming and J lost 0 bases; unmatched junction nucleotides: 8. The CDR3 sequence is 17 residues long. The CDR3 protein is CASSQVGQGEMNTEAFF. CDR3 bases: TGTGCCAGCAGCCAAGTGGGGCAGGGGGAAATGAACACTGAAGCTTTCTTT.

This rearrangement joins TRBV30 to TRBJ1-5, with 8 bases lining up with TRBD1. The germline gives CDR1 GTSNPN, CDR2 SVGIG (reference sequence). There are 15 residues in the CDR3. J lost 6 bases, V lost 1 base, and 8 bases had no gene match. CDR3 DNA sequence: TGTGCCTGGAGTGACCAAACAGGGGGAGGTCAGCCCCAGCATTTT. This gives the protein CAWSDQTGGGQPQHF.

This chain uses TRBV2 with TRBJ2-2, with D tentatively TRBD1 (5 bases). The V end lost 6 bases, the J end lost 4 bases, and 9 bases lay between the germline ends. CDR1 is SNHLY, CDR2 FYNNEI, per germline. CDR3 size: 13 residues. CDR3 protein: CASRETATGELFF. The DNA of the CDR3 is TGTGCCAGCAGGGAGACAGCCACCGGGGAGCTGTTTTTT.

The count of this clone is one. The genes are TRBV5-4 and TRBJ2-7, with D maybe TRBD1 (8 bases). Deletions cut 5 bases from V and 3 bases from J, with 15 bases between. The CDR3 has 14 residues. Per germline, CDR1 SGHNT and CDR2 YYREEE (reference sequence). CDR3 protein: CASSGQGGSYEQYF. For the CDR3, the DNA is TGTGCCAGCAGTGGACAGGGAGGGAGCTACGAGCAGTACTTC.

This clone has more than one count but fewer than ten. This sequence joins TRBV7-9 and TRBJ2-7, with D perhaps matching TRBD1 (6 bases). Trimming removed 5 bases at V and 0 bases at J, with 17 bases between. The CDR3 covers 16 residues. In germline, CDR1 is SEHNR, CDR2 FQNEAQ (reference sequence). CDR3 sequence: CASSSSSTGSSYEQYF. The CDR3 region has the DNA TGTGCCAGCAGCAGTAGCTCGACAGGTAGCTCCTACGAGCAGTACTTC.

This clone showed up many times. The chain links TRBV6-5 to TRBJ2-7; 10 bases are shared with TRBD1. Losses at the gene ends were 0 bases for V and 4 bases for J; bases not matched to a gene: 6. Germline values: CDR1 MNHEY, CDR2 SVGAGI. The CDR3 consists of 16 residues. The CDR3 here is CASSYSTGQGLYEQYF. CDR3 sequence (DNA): TGTGCCAGCAGTTACTCGACGGGACAGGGGTTATACGAGCAGTACTTC.

The CDR3 region has the DNA TGTGCCAGCAGTGAAGACAGGGGGCTTAGTGGCTACACCTTC. It specifies CASSEDRGLSGYTF. The chain has TRBV2 and TRBJ1-2; 9 bases agree with TRBD1. The length of the CDR3 is 14 residues. In germline, CDR1 is SNHLY, CDR2 FYNNEI. With 1 base clipped from V and 7 bases from J, the junction kept 4 bases outside the gene matches.

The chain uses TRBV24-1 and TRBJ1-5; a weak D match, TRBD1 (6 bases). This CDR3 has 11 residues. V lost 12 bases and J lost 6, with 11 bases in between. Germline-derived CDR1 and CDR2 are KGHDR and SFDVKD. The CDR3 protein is CASTTGQPQHF. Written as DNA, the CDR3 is TGTGCCTCAACGACAGGTCAGCCCCAGCATTTT.

The chain's CDR3 is CASSLDRGLHQPQHF. DNA for the CDR3: TGTGCCAGCAGCCTCGACAGGGGGCTTCATCAGCCCCAGCATTTT. The chain employs TRBV28 and TRBJ1-5, with TRBD1 matching over 10 bases. This CDR3 is 15 amino acids long. V dropped 6 bases and J dropped 5; count of bases not matched to a gene: 7. CDR1 MDHEN and CDR2 SYDVKM come from the germline V gene.

Written as DNA, the CDR3 is TGTGCCAGCAGCTTAGCGACTGCTGAGCAGTACTTC. This codes for CASSLATAEQYF. The chain employs TRBV7-8 and TRBJ2-7; D remains ambiguous. Deletions cut 0 bases from V and 7 bases from J, with 7 bases between. Looked up from germline, CDR1 is SGHVS and CDR2 is FQNEAQ. The length of the CDR3 is 12 residues. Together with reference TRBV7-8 and TRBJ2-7, the CDR3 gives the full variable domain: GAGVSQSPRYKVAKRGQDVALRCDPISGHVSLFWYQQALGQGPEFLTYFQNEAQLDKSGLPSDRFFAERPEGSVSTLKIQRTQQEDSAVYLCASSLATAEQYFGPGTRLTVT.

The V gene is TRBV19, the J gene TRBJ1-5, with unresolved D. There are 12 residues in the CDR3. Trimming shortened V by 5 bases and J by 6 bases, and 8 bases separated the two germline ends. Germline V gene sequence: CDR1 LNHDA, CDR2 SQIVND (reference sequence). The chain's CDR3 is CASSSSSQPQHF. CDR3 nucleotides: TGTGCCAGTAGTTCCAGTTCTCAGCCCCAGCATTTT.

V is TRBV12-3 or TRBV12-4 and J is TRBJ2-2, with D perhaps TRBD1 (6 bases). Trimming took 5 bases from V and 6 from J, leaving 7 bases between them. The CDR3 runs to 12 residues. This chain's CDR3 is CASSQGPGELFF. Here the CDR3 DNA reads TGTGCCAGCAGTCAGGGGCCCGGGGAGCTGTTTTTT.

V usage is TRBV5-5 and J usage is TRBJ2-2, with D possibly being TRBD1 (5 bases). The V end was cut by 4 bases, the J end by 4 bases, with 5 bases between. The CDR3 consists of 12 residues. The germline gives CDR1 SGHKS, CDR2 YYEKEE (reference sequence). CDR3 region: CASSQGTGELFF. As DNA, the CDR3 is TGTGCCAGCAGCCAGGGCACCGGGGAGCTGTTTTTT. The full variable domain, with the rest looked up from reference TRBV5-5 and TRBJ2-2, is DAGVTQSPTHLIKTRGQQVTLRCSPISGHKSVSWYQQVLGQGPQFIFQYYEKEERGRGNFPDRFSARQFPNYSSELNVNALLLGDSALYLCASSQGTGELFFGEGSRLTVL.